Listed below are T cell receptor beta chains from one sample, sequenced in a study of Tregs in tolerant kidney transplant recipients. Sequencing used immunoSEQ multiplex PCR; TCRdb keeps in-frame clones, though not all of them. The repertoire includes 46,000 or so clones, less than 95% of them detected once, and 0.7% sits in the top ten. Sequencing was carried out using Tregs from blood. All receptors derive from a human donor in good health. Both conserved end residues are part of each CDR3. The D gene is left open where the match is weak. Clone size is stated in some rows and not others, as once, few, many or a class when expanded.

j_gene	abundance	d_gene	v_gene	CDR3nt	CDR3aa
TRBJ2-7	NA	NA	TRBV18	TGTGCCAGCTCACCACGACCGACCATACTAATCTCCTACGAGCAGTACTTC	CASSPRPTILISYEQYF
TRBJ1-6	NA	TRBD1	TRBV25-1	TGTGCCAGCAGTGATTACAGGGGGTATAATTCACCCCTCCACTTT	CASSDYRGYNSPLHF
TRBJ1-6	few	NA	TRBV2	TGTGCCAGCAACTACGAAGGATCACCCCTCCACTTT	CASNYEGSPLHF
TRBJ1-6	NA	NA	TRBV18	TGTGCCAGCTCACCGGGGATTGGGGATTCACCCCTCCACTTT	CASSPGIGDSPLHF
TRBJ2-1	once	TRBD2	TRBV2	TGTGCCAGCAGTCCCGCGAGACTAGCGGACAATGAGCAGTTCTTC	CASSPARLADNEQFF
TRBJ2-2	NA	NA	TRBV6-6	TGTGCCAGCAGTTCCCCTGGTAAGAGCACCGGGGAGCTGTTTTTT	CASSSPGKSTGELFF
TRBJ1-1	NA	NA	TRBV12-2	TGTGCAAGTCGCTCCGAACAGGGGATGAAGGACACTGAAGCTTTCTTT	CASRSEQGMKDTEAFF
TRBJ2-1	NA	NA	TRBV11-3	TGTGCCAGTTCGGGGGGACAGAGCTACAATGAGCAGTTCTTC	CASSGGQSYNEQFF
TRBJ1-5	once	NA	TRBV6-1	TGTGCCAGCAAGGACTATAGTAGCAATCAGCCCCAGCATTTT	CASKDYSSNQPQHF
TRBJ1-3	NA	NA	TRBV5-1	TGCGCCAGCTTGAGGGGACTCCTGGGGACCGGAAACACCATATATTTT	CASLRGLLGTGNTIYF
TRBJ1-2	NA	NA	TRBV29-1	TGCAGCGTGGCGCGGGGCTCTAACTATGGCTACACCTTC	CSVARGSNYGYTF
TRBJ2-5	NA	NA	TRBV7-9	TGTGCCAGCGGCGAACCTGCGTGGGAGCGAACACAAGAGACCCAGTACTTC	CASGEPAWERTQETQYF
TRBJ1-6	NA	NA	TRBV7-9	TGTGCCAGCAGCTCCCCCCTACAGGGTTTTAATTCACCCCTCCACTTT	CASSSPLQGFNSPLHF
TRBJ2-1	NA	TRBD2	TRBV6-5	TGTGCCAGCAGTTGGCGGGAGGGGTACAATGAGCAGTTCTTC	CASSWREGYNEQFF
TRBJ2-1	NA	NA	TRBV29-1	TGCAGCGTAAGGACGGGACCAATCGAGCAGTTCTTC	CSVRTGPIEQFF
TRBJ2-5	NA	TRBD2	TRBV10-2	TGCGCCAGCCGTCACTCCCCGGGACTAGCGGGTTGGGAGACCCAGTACTTC	CASRHSPGLAGWETQYF
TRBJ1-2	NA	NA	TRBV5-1	TGCGCCAGCAGCTTGCTAGGGACGCTGGTAAAGGGCTACACCTTC	CASSLLGTLVKGYTF
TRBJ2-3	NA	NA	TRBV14	TGTGCCAGCAGCGGCCATTGGACAGATACGCAGTATTTT	CASSGHWTDTQYF
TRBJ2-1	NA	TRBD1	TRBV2	TGTGCCAGCAGGCTGGACAGGTCCTTGGGGGAGCAGTTCTTC	CASRLDRSLGEQFF
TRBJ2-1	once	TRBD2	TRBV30	TGTGCCTGGACGAAGATACCGGGACTAGCGGGAGTGGGGTACAATGAGCAGTTCTTC	CAWTKIPGLAGVGYNEQFF
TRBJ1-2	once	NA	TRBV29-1	TGCAGCGGGGGGCGAACAGCCGATGGCTACACCTTC	CSGGRTADGYTF
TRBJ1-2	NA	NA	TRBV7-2	TGTGCCAGCAGCTTAGTTGTCGACTATGGCTACACCTTC	CASSLVVDYGYTF
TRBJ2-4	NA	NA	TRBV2	TGTGCCAGTCAAGGAGAGCGGCTAGCCAAAAACATTCAGTACTTC	CASQGERLAKNIQYF
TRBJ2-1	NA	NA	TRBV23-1	TGCGCCAGCAGTCAATCTGGCGCAGTTCTGAATGAGCAGTTCTTC	CASSQSGAVLNEQFF
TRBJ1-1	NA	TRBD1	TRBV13	TGTGCCAGCAGCTTAGGCCTTGGACAGGGGAACACTGAAGCTTTCTTT	CASSLGLGQGNTEAFF
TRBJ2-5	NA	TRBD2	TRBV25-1	TGTGCCAGCAGTGAATTGATCGGGAGGGCCGGGGTGACCCAGTACTTC	CASSELIGRAGVTQYF
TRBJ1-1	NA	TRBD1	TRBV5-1	TGCGCCAGCAGCTCCAACAGGGGGTACACTGAAGCTTTCTTT	CASSSNRGYTEAFF
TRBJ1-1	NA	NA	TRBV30	TGTGCCTGGAGTGTAGGGACGAACACTGAAGCTTTCTTT	CAWSVGTNTEAFF
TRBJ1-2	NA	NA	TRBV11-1	TGTGCCAGCAGCGCACAGGTTTCGGGTGGCTACACCTTC	CASSAQVSGGYTF
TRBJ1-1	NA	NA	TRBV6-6	TGTGCCAGCAGTTCCTGGGGAAGAGGGAACACTGAAGCTTTCTTT	CASSSWGRGNTEAFF
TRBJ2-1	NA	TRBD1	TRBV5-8	TGTGCCAGCAGTTGGTATGGGACAGGGGGCTTCTACAATGAGCAGTTCTTC	CASSWYGTGGFYNEQFF
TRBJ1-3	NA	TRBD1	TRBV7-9	TGTGCCAGCACATACAGGGGGGGAAACACCATATATTTT	CASTYRGGNTIYF
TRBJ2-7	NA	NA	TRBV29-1	TGCAGCGTTGAAGCGGGGAGAGGAGGCGAGCAGTACTTC	CSVEAGRGGEQYF
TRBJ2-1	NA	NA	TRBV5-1	TGCGCCAGCAGCTTCCAGCGGGAAGGGAGGGGGGAGTTCTTC	CASSFQREGRGEFF
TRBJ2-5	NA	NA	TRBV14	TGTGCCAGCAGCACTTTCCCGGGATGGCGGCAAGAGACCCAGTACTTC	CASSTFPGWRQETQYF
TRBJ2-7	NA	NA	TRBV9	TGTGCCAGCAGCGTAGCCTGGAACGGGGCCTACGAGCAGTACTTC	CASSVAWNGAYEQYF
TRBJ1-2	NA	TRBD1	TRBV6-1	TGTGCCACCCGTTCGGACAGGGGGCGCGGCTACACCTTC	CATRSDRGRGYTF
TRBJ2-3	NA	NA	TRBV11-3	TGTGCCAGCAGCCTCGGGACTAGCACAGATACGCAGTATTTT	CASSLGTSTDTQYF
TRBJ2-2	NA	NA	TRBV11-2	TGTGCCAGCAGCTTAGGATTCGGTTGGGCCCCTTCAAGGACCGGGGAGCTGTTTTTT	CASSLGFGWAPSRTGELFF
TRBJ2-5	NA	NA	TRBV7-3	TGTGCCAGCAGCTTAACCCCTGGGACCGTTCAAGAGACCCAGTACTTC	CASSLTPGTVQETQYF
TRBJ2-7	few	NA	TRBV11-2	TGTGCCAGCAGCATAGGGGCTAGCTCCTACGAGCAGTACTTC	CASSIGASSYEQYF
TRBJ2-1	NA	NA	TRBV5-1	TGCGCCAGCAGCCCGGTGGTCGGTGAGCAGTTCTTC	CASSPVVGEQFF
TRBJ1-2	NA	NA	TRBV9	TGTGCCAGCAGCGTAGACTTAACAACCCAGTACTATGGCTACACCTTC	CASSVDLTTQYYGYTF
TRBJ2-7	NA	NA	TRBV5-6	TGTGCCAGCAGCCATTCGGGCCACGAGCAGTACTTC	CASSHSGHEQYF
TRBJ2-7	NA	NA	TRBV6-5	TGTGCCAGCAGCGAGGACCCACGATACGAGCAGTACTTC	CASSEDPRYEQYF
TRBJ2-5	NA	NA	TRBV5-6	TGTGCCAGCAGCGGAGGGGGCCGACGGGAGGCCCAGTACTTC	CASSGGGRREAQYF
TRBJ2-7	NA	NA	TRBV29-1	TGCAGCGTCCAAAAAGGGCTCTCCTACGAGCAGTACTTC	CSVQKGLSYEQYF
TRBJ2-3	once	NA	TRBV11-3	TGTGCCAGCAGCCCCTCACCCAGCACAGATACGCAGTATTTT	CASSPSPSTDTQYF
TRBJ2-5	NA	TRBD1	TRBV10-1	TGCGCCAGCAGTAAGGGACAGGGGTTGTACCAAGAGACCCAGTACTTC	CASSKGQGLYQETQYF
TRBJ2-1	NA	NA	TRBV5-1	TGCGCCAGCAGCCCTGGTTTTAACAATGAGCAGTTCTTC	CASSPGFNNEQFF
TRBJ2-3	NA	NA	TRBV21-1	TGTGCCAGCAGCAAAAGGGTCAGGGGCAGGACAGATACGCAGTATTTT	CASSKRVRGRTDTQYF
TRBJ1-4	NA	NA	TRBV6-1	TGTGCCAGCAGTCCAATCAATGAAAAACTGTTTTTT	CASSPINEKLFF
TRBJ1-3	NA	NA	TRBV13	TGTGCCAGCAGCTTAGGGACTGCTTCCTCTGGAAACACCATATATTTT	CASSLGTASSGNTIYF
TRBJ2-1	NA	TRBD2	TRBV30	TGTGCCTGGTTCGGGGGGTCTAGCGGGAGAAACAATGAGCAGTTCTTC	CAWFGGSSGRNNEQFF
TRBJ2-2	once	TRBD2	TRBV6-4	TGTGCCAGAACTTTATTTAGCGGGAGTGGTACCGGGGAGCTGTTTTTT	CARTLFSGSGTGELFF